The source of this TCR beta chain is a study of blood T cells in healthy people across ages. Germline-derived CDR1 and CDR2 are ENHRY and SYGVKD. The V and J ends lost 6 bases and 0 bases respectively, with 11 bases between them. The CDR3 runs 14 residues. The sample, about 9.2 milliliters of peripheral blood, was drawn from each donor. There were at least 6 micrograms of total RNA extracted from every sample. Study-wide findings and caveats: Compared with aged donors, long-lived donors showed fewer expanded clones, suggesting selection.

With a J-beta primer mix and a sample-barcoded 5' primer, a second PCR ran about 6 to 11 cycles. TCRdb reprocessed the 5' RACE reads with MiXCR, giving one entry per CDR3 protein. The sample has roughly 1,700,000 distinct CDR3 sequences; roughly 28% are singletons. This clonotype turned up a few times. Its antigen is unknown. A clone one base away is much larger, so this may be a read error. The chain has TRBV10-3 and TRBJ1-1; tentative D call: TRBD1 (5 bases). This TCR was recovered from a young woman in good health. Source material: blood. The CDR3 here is CAIREPGMNTEAFF. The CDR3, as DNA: TGTGCCATCAGGGAGCCAGGGATGAACACTGAAGCTTTCTTT.